The entry below describes one TCR beta chain. These data originate in a study of T cell responses to AZD1222 COVID-19 vaccine. Using immunoSEQ multiplex PCR, the repertoire was profiled, and TCRdb retains in-frame clones only, with some absent. The table records about 88,000 clones, 91% of them present only once. This CDR3 comprises 17 residues. Germline CDR1 SEHNR, CDR2 FQNEAQ (reference sequence). Trimming took 6 bases from V and 3 from J; bases not matched to a gene: 11. V is TRBV7-9 and J is TRBJ1-3; 10 nucleotides line up with TRBD1. This receptor was obtained from an adult in good health. The input for sequencing was peripheral blood, taken on day 0 of MenACWY control vaccination. Written as DNA, the CDR3 is TGTGCCAGCAGTTGGCAAACCGGGACAGGGGTTGGAAACACCATATATTTT. As protein: CASSWQTGTGVGNTIYF.